This T cell receptor (beta chain) was obtained from a study of T cells in Graves' hyperthyroidism and ophthalmopathy. The overall study: Blood was drawn when the patient was first diagnosed and still untreated. Whole-study results and caveats: The model identified upcoming ophthalmopathy a median approximately 6.4 months ahead of onset.

This clonotype was seen many times. Its antigen is unknown. Trimming removed 2 bases from V and 5 bases from J; junction bases left unmatched: 10. Germline loops: CDR1 LNHDA, CDR2 SQIVND (reference sequence). This CDR3 has 16 amino acids. Diagnostic decisions used clinical symptoms, serum thyroxine and TRAb, thyroid ultrasound and orbital computed tomography. Amplification of TCR beta CDR3 regions used RNA as the template. HTBI primers were the set used in a first-round RT-PCR of the TCR CDR3. TCRdb re-called the multiplex PCR reads with MiXCR, one entry per CDR3 protein. The repertoire holds around 300,000 distinct CDR3 sequences, with over 11% as singletons.

The sample was blood. The receptor comes from a young woman with Graves' hyperthyroidism. The J gene is TRBJ1-1, the V gene TRBV19; 8 nucleotides match TRBD1. The CDR3 nucleotides are TGTGCCAGTAGTATACAACCCAGGGGGCCTGGGACTGAAGCTTTCTTT. Its translation: CASSIQPRGPGTEAFF. The entire variable domain, with the rest obtained from reference TRBV19 and TRBJ1-1, is as follows: DGGITQSPKYLFRKEGQNVTLSCEQNLNHDAMYWYRQDPGQGLRLIYYSQIVNDFQKGDIAEGYSVSREKKESFPLTVTSAQKNPTAFYLCASSIQPRGPGTEAFFGQGTRLTVV.